The clone carrying this T cell receptor beta chain has just a few counts. The antigen remains unidentified. The data are from a study of blood T cells in healthy people across ages. V trimming: 7 bases; J trimming: 0 bases; junction bases outside the gene matches: 6. The germline V gene has CDR1 SNHLY and CDR2 FYNNEI. CDR3 length equals 15 residues. Study observations and caveats: Versus aged donors, long-lived donors had higher diversity and more naive CD4+ cells.

A J-beta primer mix and a sample-barcoded 5' primer were used in a second PCR of about 6 to 12 cycles. TCRdb redid the calling of the 5' RACE reads with MiXCR, one entry per CDR3 protein. Of approximately 600,000 distinct CDR3 sequences in the sample, roughly three fifths were seen once. V and J are TRBV2 and TRBJ2-1, with 7 bases lining up with TRBD1. Specimen: blood. This receptor was obtained from a man aged 55 to 70 in good health. The CDR3 nucleotides read TGTGCCAGCAAGCAGGGACAGAGCTCCTACAATGAGCAGTTCTTC. Translated, it gives CASKQGQSSYNEQFF. Full variable domain (remainder filled in from reference TRBV2 and TRBJ2-1): EPEVTQTPSHQVTQMGQEVILRCVPISNHLYFYWYRQILGQKVEFLVSFYNNEISEKSEIFDDQFSVERPDGSNFTLKIRSTKLEDSAMYFCASKQGQSSYNEQFFGPGTRLTVL.